The 19 T cell receptor beta chains in this list originate from one sample, sequenced in a study of blood T cell repertoires in COVID-19. Repertoires were generated with immunoSEQ multiplex PCR, while TCRdb's copy carries only in-frame clones and drops some. The data show under 200,000 clones, with approximately 86% seen just once and around a sixth held by the top ten. Sample: PBMCs or T cells enriched from blood (not recorded which). Source of these receptors: a man aged 55 to 69 who had recovered from COVID-19.

The chain carries TRBV19 and TRBJ1-4; TRBD1 matches at 9 bases. V was pared by 2 bases and J by 2 bases, with 6 bases of the junction left unmatched. Germline CDR1 and CDR2: LNHDA and SQIVND (reference sequence). The CDR3 contains 17 residues. Written as DNA, the CDR3 is TGTGCCAGTAGTATACAGGGACAGGGTCGGACTAATGAAAAACTGTTTTTT. Protein product: CASSIQGQGRTNEKLFF.

The chain couples TRBV12-3 or TRBV12-4 to TRBJ2-7; 8 nucleotides align to TRBD2. There are 13 residues in the CDR3. The junction had 5 bases not matched to a gene; V was cut back by 4 bases and J by 6 bases. CDR3 residues: CASSSFGGGEQYF. For the CDR3, the DNA is TGTGCCAGCAGTTCCTTCGGGGGGGGCGAGCAGTACTTC.

The table lists this clone with a few counts. The chain carries TRBV7-8 and TRBJ1-2, with D possibly being TRBD1 (6 bases). Germline V gene sequence: CDR1 SGHVS, CDR2 FQNEAQ. The CDR3 totals 15 residues. V was shortened by 1 base and J by 3 bases, with 12 bases between the two germline ends. For the CDR3, the DNA is TGTGCCAGCAGCTTAGGCAGGGGCCTGGACTATGGCTACACCTTC. It translates to CASSLGRGLDYGYTF. Looking up the rest from reference TRBV7-8 and TRBJ1-2 gives the full variable domain: GAGVSQSPRYKVAKRGQDVALRCDPISGHVSLFWYQQALGQGPEFLTYFQNEAQLDKSGLPSDRFFAERPEGSVSTLKIQRTQQEDSAVYLCASSLGRGLDYGYTFGSGTRLTVV.

The chain uses TRBV5-1 and TRBJ1-1, with 12 nucleotides matching TRBD1. The CDR3 spans 16 residues. Trimming cost V 7 bases and J 1 base; bases outside gene matches: 8. Germline CDR1 SGHRS, CDR2 YFSETQ. The CDR3 DNA sequence: TGCGCCAGCTCTCCCGGGACAGGGGGCGGGAACACTGAAGCTTTCTTT. It translates to CASSPGTGGGNTEAFF.

This clone has a handful of counts. V is TRBV12-3 or TRBV12-4 and J is TRBJ2-3; D is unclear. V shed 3 bases and J shed 6 bases, with 4 bases lying between them. The CDR3 loop spans 11 amino acids. For the CDR3, the DNA is TGTGCCAGCAGTTTTTCGGATACGCAGTATTTT. Protein sequence: CASSFSDTQYF.

The chain combines TRBV7-9 with TRBJ2-1; TRBD1 agrees at 9 bases. The CDR3 is 15 amino acids. The germline V gene encodes CDR1 SEHNR and CDR2 FQNEAQ (reference sequence). J was trimmed by 7 bases and V by 4 bases; bases with no gene match: 8. CDR3 residues: CASSSGTGQGNEQFF. The DNA for the CDR3 is TGTGCCAGCAGCTCTGGGACAGGGCAGGGTAATGAGCAGTTCTTC.

The genes are TRBV9 and TRBJ1-5; D may be TRBD1 (5 bases). Trimming removed 5 bases at V and 5 bases at J, with 17 bases between. The CDR3 covers 15 residues. The V gene's germline CDR1 is SGDLS and CDR2 YYNGEE. The CDR3, as DNA: TGTGCCAGCAGTGACGGCGAACAGGTGGATCAGCCCCAGCATTTT. Translating gives CASSDGEQVDQPQHF.

The sample holds many counts of this clone. The chain carries TRBV6-1 and TRBJ2-5; 7 bases are a match to TRBD2. V gave up 1 base and J gave up 4 bases; unmatched junction bases: 3. The CDR3 contains 14 residues. Germline V gene lookup returns CDR1 MNHNS and CDR2 SASEGT. CDR3 DNA: TGTGCCAGCAGTGAAGGGACTAGGAGAGAGACCCAGTACTTC. Amino acid sequence: CASSEGTRRETQYF.

This sequence joins TRBV5-1 and TRBJ2-5; D remains unclear. The germline V gene has CDR1 SGHRS and CDR2 YFSETQ. The CDR3 runs 14 residues. V dropped 1 base and J dropped 2 bases, with 9 bases sitting between them. The CDR3 protein is CASSLSGTQETQYF. The CDR3 region has the DNA TGCGCCAGCAGCTTGTCGGGTACACAAGAGACCCAGTACTTC.

This sequence joins TRBV19 and TRBJ1-1; D may be TRBD1 (5 bases). Germline CDR1 reads LNHDA; CDR2 reads SQIVND (reference sequence). CDR3 size: 13 residues. V was pared by 7 bases and J by 4 bases, with 13 bases between. CDR3 DNA: TGTGCCAGTACCTCTCGGGGGGGCACTGAAGCTTTCTTT. It specifies CASTSRGGTEAFF.

The V and J genes are TRBV18 and TRBJ1-6, with D possibly being TRBD1 (6 bases). Germline loops: CDR1 KGHSH, CDR2 LQKENI. This CDR3 comprises 15 residues. V dropped 1 base and J dropped 8 bases, with 12 bases sitting between them. CDR3 sequence reads: CASSPHRDGDSPLHF. The CDR3 DNA reads TGTGCCAGCTCACCACACAGGGACGGGGATTCACCCCTCCACTTT.

This clone has a single count. V usage is TRBV10-1 and J usage is TRBJ1-5, with 8 bases aligning to TRBD1. CDR3 size: 17 residues. V gave up 3 bases and J gave up 6 bases; unmatched junction bases: 13. Germline values: CDR1 WNHNN, CDR2 SYGVQD (reference sequence). CDR3 amino acids: CASSDWTGWAGGQPQHF. CDR3 coding DNA: TGCGCCAGCAGTGATTGGACAGGGTGGGCAGGAGGTCAGCCCCAGCATTTT.

J is TRBJ2-1 and V is TRBV30; TRBD2 agrees at 11 bases. From germline, CDR1 is GTSNPN and CDR2 SVGIG (reference sequence). Trimming took 1 base from V and 6 from J; bases not matched to a gene: 11. The CDR3 is made up of 17 amino acids. This CDR3 is CAWSALLGLAGGNEQFF. The CDR3, as DNA: TGTGCCTGGAGTGCACTTTTGGGGCTAGCGGGGGGCAATGAGCAGTTCTTC.

The chain combines TRBV7-3 with TRBJ2-1, with a tentative D call TRBD1 (5 bases). The V and J ends lost 1 base and 8 bases respectively, with 15 bases between them. This CDR3 contains 15 residues. CDR1 and CDR2 from the germline V gene are SGHTA and FQGTGA. The CDR3, as DNA: TGTGCCAGCAGCTTAATGGGGTGGAAAGGGGATGAGCAGTTCTTC. This codes for CASSLMGWKGDEQFF.

The chain uses TRBV3-1 (or the pseudogene TRBV3-2) and TRBJ1-4, with D tentatively TRBD1 (5 bases). Germline V lookup: CDR1 LGHDT, CDR2 YNNKEL (reference sequence). The V gene lost 0 bases and the J gene lost 8 bases, with 13 bases spanning the gap. The CDR3 has 15 residues. The chain's CDR3 is CASSQDYDSGEKLFF. The CDR3 region has the DNA TGTGCCAGCAGCCAAGATTACGACAGTGGCGAAAAACTGTTTTTT.

DNA of the CDR3: TGTGCCAGCAGTTTCTCGGGGGATCAGCCCCAGCATTTT. Protein: CASSFSGDQPQHF. The rearrangement links TRBV28 to TRBJ1-5, with a possible D match to TRBD1 (5 bases). V shed 3 bases and J shed 5 bases, with 8 bases lying between them. CDR1 is MDHEN, CDR2 SYDVKM, per germline. This CDR3 has 13 amino acids.

V and J are TRBV24-1 and TRBJ2-1; TRBD2 agrees at 13 bases. V shed 7 bases and J 8 bases; nucleotides not matched to a gene: 4. The CDR3 is 14 amino acids. Per the germline V gene, CDR1 is KGHDR and CDR2 is SFDVKD. This chain's CDR3 is CATSRTSGRDEQFF. CDR3 DNA sequence: TGTGCCACCAGCCGGACTAGCGGGAGAGATGAGCAGTTCTTC.

This rearrangement joins TRBV6-2 or TRBV6-3 to TRBJ2-2; D call uncertain. CDR3 length equals 16 residues. Germline V CDR1 and CDR2: MNHEY, SVGEGT. Trimming left V 0 bases short and J 6 bases short, with 14 bases between. The CDR3 DNA sequence: TGTGCCAGCAGTTACTCGCGCTCCCTGCGTCCCGGGGAGCTGTTTTTT. It specifies CASSYSRSLRPGELFF.

The chain is built from TRBV7-3 and TRBJ1-6; D remains unclear. V was clipped by 4 bases and J by 7 bases, with 11 bases between them. The CDR3 spans 14 residues. Germline assignment: CDR1 SGHTA and CDR2 FQGTGA. CDR3 coding DNA: TGTGCCAGCAGCTCGAGCGTCATGAATTCACCCCTCCACTTT. Amino acids: CASSSSVMNSPLHF.